This T cell receptor (beta chain) was sequenced during a study of regulatory dendritic cells for organ transplantation. Study summary: Regulatory dendritic cells came from monocytes given vitamin D3 and IL-10.

Sorted subsets were CFSE-labeled and cultured approximately 5 days with allogeneic dendritic cells. CD4+ or CD8+ T cells were sorted as naive CD45RA+ or memory CD45RO+. Only in-frame clones appear in the TCRdb table, and some are missing; sequencing was by immunoSEQ multiplex PCR. The data show 9,500 to 14,000 clones, about 90% seen once. The germline gives CDR1 SEHNR, CDR2 FQNEAQ (reference sequence). This CDR3 region has 14 residues. V lost 4 bases, J lost 5 bases, and 12 bases lay in between. Note on this clone: Its antigen is not known.

The TCR comes from a human donor in good health. This chain joins TRBV7-9 and TRBJ2-1; perhaps D is TRBD1 or TRBD2 (5 bases each). Source material: naive CD8+ T cells from blood cultured with dendritic cells. Noted subset: CD45RA+ naive T cells. The CDR3 here is CASSSRDPNNEQFF. The DNA of the CDR3 is TGTGCCAGCAGCTCCCGGGACCCGAACAATGAGCAGTTCTTC.